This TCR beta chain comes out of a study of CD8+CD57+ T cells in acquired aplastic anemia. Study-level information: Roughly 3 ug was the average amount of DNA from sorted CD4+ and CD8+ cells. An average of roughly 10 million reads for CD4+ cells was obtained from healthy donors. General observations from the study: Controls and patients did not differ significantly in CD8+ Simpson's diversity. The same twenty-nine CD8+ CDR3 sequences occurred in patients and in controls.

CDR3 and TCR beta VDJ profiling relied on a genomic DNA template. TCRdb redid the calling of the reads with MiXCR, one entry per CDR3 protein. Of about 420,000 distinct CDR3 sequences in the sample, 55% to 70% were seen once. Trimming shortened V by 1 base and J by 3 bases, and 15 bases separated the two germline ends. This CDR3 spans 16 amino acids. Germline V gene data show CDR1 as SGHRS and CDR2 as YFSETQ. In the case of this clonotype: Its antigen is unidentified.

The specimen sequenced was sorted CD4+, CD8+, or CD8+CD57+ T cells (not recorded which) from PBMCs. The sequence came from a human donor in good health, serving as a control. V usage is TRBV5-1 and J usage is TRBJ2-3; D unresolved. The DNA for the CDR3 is TGCGCCAGCAGCTTGCAAGGGTTATGGATTACAGATACGCAGTATTTT. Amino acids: CASSLQGLWITDTQYF.